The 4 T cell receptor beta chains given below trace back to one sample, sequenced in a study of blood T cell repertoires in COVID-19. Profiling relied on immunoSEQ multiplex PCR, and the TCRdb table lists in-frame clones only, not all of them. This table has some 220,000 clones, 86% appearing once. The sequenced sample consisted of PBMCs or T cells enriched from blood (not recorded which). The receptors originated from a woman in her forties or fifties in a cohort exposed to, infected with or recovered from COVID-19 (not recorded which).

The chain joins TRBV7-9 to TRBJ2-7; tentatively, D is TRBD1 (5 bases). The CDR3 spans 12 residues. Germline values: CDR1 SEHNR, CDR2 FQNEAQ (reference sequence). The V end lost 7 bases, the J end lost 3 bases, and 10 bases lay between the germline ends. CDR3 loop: CASTAGYYEQYF. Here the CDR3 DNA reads TGTGCCAGCACGGCAGGGTACTACGAGCAGTACTTC.

In DNA, the CDR3 is TGTGCCAGCAGTGAAAACCCCCCGGGACTCTCGAACACCGGGGAGCTGTTTTTT. It codes for CASSENPPGLSNTGELFF. The V gene is TRBV2, the J gene TRBJ2-2, with TRBD2 as a possible D gene (6 bases). V shed 2 bases and J shed 0 bases, with 16 bases lying between them. Germline V gene lookup returns CDR1 SNHLY and CDR2 FYNNEI. The CDR3 covers 18 residues.

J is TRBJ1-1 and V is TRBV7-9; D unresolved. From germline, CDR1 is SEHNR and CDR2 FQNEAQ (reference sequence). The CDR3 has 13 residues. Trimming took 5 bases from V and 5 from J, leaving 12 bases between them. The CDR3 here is CASSGKSGTEAFF. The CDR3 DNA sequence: TGTGCCAGCAGCGGAAAATCGGGAACTGAAGCTTTCTTT.

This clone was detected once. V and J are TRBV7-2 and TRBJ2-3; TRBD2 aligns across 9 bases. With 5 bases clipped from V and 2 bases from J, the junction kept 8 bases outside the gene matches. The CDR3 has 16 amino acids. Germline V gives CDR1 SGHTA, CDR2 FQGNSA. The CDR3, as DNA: TGTGCCAGCAGCAGGAGCGGGGGGAGCTTCACAGATACGCAGTATTTT. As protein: CASSRSGGSFTDTQYF.